This TCR beta chain was recovered during a study of blood T cell repertoires in COVID-19 (dated by TCRdb to 2020 to 2022). Study-wide context: Samples covering the acute and convalescent phases of COVID-19 were provided by collaborators in the United States, Italy and Spain. The material from the prospective study consisted of cDNA or gDNA derived from T cells, B-cell-depleted T cells, or PBMCs. Deeply sampled blood TCRbeta repertoires from subjects exposed to, actively infected with, or recovered from COVID-19 were included in the dataset. The repertoires were made available in a free public database intended to serve as a resource for research on the immune response to SARS-CoV-2. The samples were drawn from two sources: the first 160 participants of the ongoing ImmuneRACE study, and 950 to 1,500 subjects contributed by 6 global collaborators. The sample metadata nearly always contained a de-identified subject ID, COVID-19 status, age in years and sex. HLA class I and class II types, where available, came from metadata supplied by the sample provider rather than from assay-based typing.

General findings and caveats noted by the study authors: How much clinical and demographic metadata was included differed by source and by participant, and the metadata was provided uncurated.

Each collaborating institution followed its own protocols to collect whole blood in K2EDTA tubes. For TCRbeta analysis, collaborators shipped samples in one of three forms: frozen whole blood, isolated PBMCs, or DNA extracted from either of those sample types. The immunoSEQ Assay, a bias-controlled multiplex PCR, was used to amplify TCRbeta CDR3 regions from genomic DNA. Per the source publication's procedure: The number of nucleated cells in each sample was estimated from the amplification of reference gene primers within the assay. To quantify the absolute abundance of each unique TCRbeta CDR3 rearrangement, sequence reads were collapsed and filtered. For each sample, productive Simpson clonality was calculated as the square root of Simpson's diversity index across productive rearrangements. TCRdb retrieved this table from immuneACCESS and kept in-frame rearrangements only. Not all clones are present; in checked studies, unresolved V genes account for under half, and no reason is known for the remainder. V and J calls and clone size come straight from that table; D and trimming were deduced from the DNA. The sample table holds about 250,000 clones, of which approximately 84% were seen once. The ten largest account for 4% to 5.5% of the sample.

Details on this clone: Its antigen specificity is not known. Per-nucleotide qualities are absent, and no much larger clonotype sits a single base away.

CDR1 is given as SGHTA and CDR2 as FQGNSA, both from the germline V gene. The CDR3 runs 14 amino acids, cysteine and phenylalanine included. CDR3 DNA only is kept here, 42 bases in frame from base 1. The germline V and J ends show losses of 4 bases and 7 bases respectively, and no gene match explains 9 bases of the junction. This chain is built from TRBV7-2 and TRBJ2-7, with 8 bases matching TRBD1. The sample consisted of peripheral blood. This TCR came from a man aged 50 to 60 with active or convalescent COVID-19. The nucleotides read TGTGCCAGCAGCTCCGTCAGGGGGCCGGGAGAGCAGTACTTC. It is translated as CASSSVRGPGEQYF.